Below, 20 T cell receptor beta chains from the same sample are listed, as sequenced in a study of blood T cell repertoires in COVID-19 (dated by TCRdb to 2019 to 2021). Libraries came from the immunoSEQ multiplex PCR assay. In TCRdb, the immuneACCESS table is reduced to in-frame sequences with V and J assigned. These tables do not hold every clone; where another copy was compared, an unresolved V gene accounts for under half, and the others remain unexplained. A total of about 200,000 clones appear in this sample, 85% of them only once. The ten largest clones add up to under 0.95% of the sample. Sequencing was carried out using peripheral blood. These receptors all stem from a man in his sixties with COVID-19, enrolled during active disease.

The chain is built from TRBV7-9 and TRBJ1-6, with D maybe TRBD1 (5 bases). The germline V and J ends were trimmed by 5 bases and 7 bases, with 12 bases remaining between them. Germline CDR1 SEHNR, CDR2 FQNEAQ (reference sequence). The CDR3 runs 14 residues. The CDR3 is CASSRDSKNSPLHF. CDR3 bases: TGTGCCAGCAGCCGAGACAGCAAAAATTCACCCCTCCACTTT.

J is TRBJ2-1 and V is TRBV11-2; D perhaps matches TRBD1 (7 bases). V lost 1 base and J lost 7, with 17 bases in between. This CDR3 is 16 amino acids long. Germline-derived CDR1 and CDR2 are SGHAT and FQNNGV. CDR3 residues: CASSLVAGQSWNEQFF. In DNA form, the CDR3 reads TGTGCCAGCAGCTTAGTCGCGGGACAGAGTTGGAATGAGCAGTTCTTC.

This chain links TRBV11-1 with TRBJ1-1; TRBD1 matches 8 bases. The length of the CDR3 is 15 residues. CDR1 and CDR2 (germline): SGHAT, FQDESV (reference sequence). V lost 4 bases, J lost 0 bases, and 4 bases stayed unmatched. The CDR3 bases are TGTGCCAGCAGCTCGGGACAGGTCATGAACACTGAAGCTTTCTTT. It specifies CASSSGQVMNTEAFF.

The rearrangement joins TRBV9 to TRBJ1-6, with TRBD1 identical over 7 bases. Germline CDR1 is SGDLS and CDR2 is YYNGEE. J lost 7 bases, V lost 7 bases, and 8 bases had no gene match. The CDR3 runs to 14 residues. CDR3 DNA sequence: TGTGCCAGCGGAGGGGGACAGCGCAATTCACCCCTCCACTTT. It yields the protein CASGGGQRNSPLHF.

DNA of the CDR3: TGTGCCTGGGGAGGATCAGGGAGGGATCAGCCCCAGCATTTT. This codes for CAWGGSGRDQPQHF. This chain links TRBV30 with TRBJ1-5; TRBD1 is a possible D gene (5 bases). CDR3 length: 14 amino acids. V was cut by 5 bases and J by 5 bases, with 16 bases left in between. Germline V gives CDR1 GTSNPN, CDR2 SVGIG (reference sequence).

The rearrangement links TRBV7-2 to TRBJ1-2; no clear D. Deletions cut 1 base from V and 4 bases from J, with 7 bases between. Germline lookup yields CDR1 SGHTA and CDR2 FQGNSA. The CDR3 is 13 amino acids. The CDR3 spells CASSLDNLYGYTF. The CDR3, as DNA: TGTGCCAGCAGCTTAGACAACCTCTATGGCTACACCTTC.

The chain joins TRBV29-1 to TRBJ1-2; TRBD1 agrees at 7 bases. Trimming removed 6 bases from V and 4 bases from J; junction bases left unmatched: 11. The germline V gene has CDR1 SQVTM and CDR2 ANQGSEA. The CDR3 consists of 14 residues. In DNA form, the CDR3 reads TGCAGCGTGGGGGACAGACGGTCCACCTATGGCTACACCTTC. It translates to CSVGDRRSTYGYTF.

This chain uses TRBV9 with TRBJ2-7; D might be TRBD1 (5 bases). Trimming took off 0 bases at V and 5 bases at J, with 12 bases between the two ends. CDR1 and CDR2 from the germline V gene are SGDLS and YYNGEE. The CDR3 is 14 amino acids. Written as DNA, the CDR3 is TGTGCCAGCAGCGTAGGAAGGGGTGGGAACGAGCAGTACTTC. Translated, it gives CASSVGRGGNEQYF.

The chain links TRBV9 to TRBJ1-1, with a possible D match to TRBD1 (5 bases). V was trimmed by 0 bases and J by 6 bases, leaving 9 bases between them. The CDR3 is 13 residues long. Germline lookup yields CDR1 SGDLS and CDR2 YYNGEE. The CDR3 nucleotides read TGTGCCAGCAGCGTAGATTTGGGGCCTGAAGCTTTCTTT. Translated, it gives CASSVDLGPEAFF.

In regard to this clone: Additional DNA sequences in this sample encode the identical CDR3. V is TRBV18 and J is TRBJ1-1; D unresolved. CDR1 is KGHSH and CDR2 is LQKENI in the germline V gene. CDR3 length equals 13 residues. The V end lost 5 bases, the J end lost 0 bases, and 7 bases lay between the germline ends. The CDR3 reads CASSGQMNTEAFF. The CDR3 DNA sequence: TGTGCCAGCTCAGGTCAGATGAACACTGAAGCTTTCTTT.

Here the CDR3 reads CASSQEPESTEAFF. In DNA, the CDR3 is TGCGCCAGCAGCCAAGAACCCGAGTCGACTGAAGCTTTCTTT. The chain couples TRBV4-3 to TRBJ1-1; D call uncertain. The germline CDR1 and CDR2 sequences are LGHNA and YSLEER. This CDR3 contains 14 residues. The V end lost 0 bases, the J end lost 5 bases, and 10 bases lay between the germline ends.

The rearrangement links TRBV7-2 to TRBJ2-1, with TRBD2 matching 7 bases. The CDR3 has 14 amino acids. From germline, CDR1 is SGHTA and CDR2 FQGNSA. V dropped 10 bases and J dropped 5; count of bases not matched to a gene: 11. The CDR3 bases are TGTGCCACCGGGAGGTTTGCAGCCAACAATGAGCAGTTCTTC. It specifies CATGRFAANNEQFF. Combining the CDR3 with reference TRBV7-2 and TRBJ2-1 gives the whole variable domain GAGVSQSPSNKVTEKGKDVELRCDPISGHTALYWYRQSLGQGLEFLIYFQGNSAPDKSGLPSDRFSAERTGGSVSTLTIQRTQQEDSAVYLCATGRFAANNEQFFGPGTRLTVL.

This chain uses TRBV3-1 (or the pseudogene TRBV3-2) with TRBJ1-4; TRBD1 matches 8 bases. The V segment lost 3 bases and the J segment 4 bases; nucleotides outside the gene matches: 7. This CDR3 contains 16 residues. Germline CDR1 LGHDT, CDR2 YNNKEL (reference sequence). The CDR3: CASSQRTGGGNEKLFF. CDR3 sequence (DNA): TGTGCCAGCAGCCAGAGAACAGGGGGAGGTAATGAAAAACTGTTTTTT.

The J gene is TRBJ2-5, the V gene TRBV3-1 (or the pseudogene TRBV3-2), with D hard to call. Germline-derived CDR1 and CDR2 are LGHDT and YNNKEL (reference sequence). This CDR3 is built from 13 residues. V lost 6 bases and J 5 bases, leaving 13 bases between the germline ends. The CDR3 is CASRRPSVETQYF. The DNA for the CDR3 is TGTGCCAGCAGGCGGCCGTCGGTGGAGACCCAGTACTTC.

CDR3 region: CASSEIWGDQPQHF. The CDR3, as DNA: TGTGCCAGCAGTGAAATCTGGGGGGATCAGCCCCAGCATTTT. J is TRBJ1-5 and V is TRBV6-1, with D perhaps TRBD1 (5 bases). The V and J ends lost 2 bases and 5 bases respectively, with 10 bases between them. Germline lookup yields CDR1 MNHNS and CDR2 SASEGT. The CDR3 spans 14 residues.

The gene calls are TRBV9 and TRBJ1-2; D perhaps matches TRBD1 (6 bases). V gave up 2 bases and J gave up 8 bases, with 10 bases separating them. The CDR3 runs 12 residues. CDR1 and CDR2 (germline): SGDLS, YYNGEE. The CDR3 region has the DNA TGTGCCAGCAGCGTGGGGGCCCTGGGCTACACCTTC. Its translation: CASSVGALGYTF.

This clone is a singleton in its sample. The genes are TRBV12-3 or TRBV12-4 and TRBJ2-7; 11 nucleotides match TRBD2. The CDR3 has 12 residues. J was trimmed by 11 bases and V by 8 bases; bases with no gene match: 8. The CDR3 reads CASALTSGEEYF. DNA for the CDR3: TGTGCCAGCGCCTTGACTAGCGGGGAGGAGTACTTC.

The chain couples TRBV11-2 to TRBJ2-7; 7 positions agree with TRBD2. The germline CDR1 and CDR2 sequences are SGHAT and FQNNGV. V shed 0 bases and J 5 bases; nucleotides not matched to a gene: 7. This CDR3 contains 15 residues. DNA for the CDR3: TGTGCCAGCAGCTTAGAAGGGTCAGGGACTAACGAGCAGTACTTC. Translation: CASSLEGSGTNEQYF.

The chain joins TRBV27 to TRBJ1-2, with D tentatively TRBD1 (6 bases). The V gene's germline CDR1 is MNHEY and CDR2 SMNVEV (reference sequence). This CDR3 contains 14 residues. The V gene lost 6 bases and the J gene lost 2 bases, with 13 bases spanning the gap. CDR3 sequence: CASSMTTGNYGYTF. Here the CDR3 DNA reads TGTGCCAGCAGCATGACAACAGGGAACTATGGCTACACCTTC.

The rearrangement uses TRBV7-2 and TRBJ1-5; D ambiguous. The CDR3 has 14 residues. V was pared by 5 bases and J by 3 bases, with 11 bases between. Looked up from germline, CDR1 is SGHTA and CDR2 is FQGNSA. The CDR3 spells CASSPRENNQPQHF. As DNA, the CDR3 is TGTGCCAGCAGCCCCCGGGAAAACAATCAGCCCCAGCATTTT.